The entry below describes one T cell receptor beta chain. No antigen is known for it. This CDR3 has 15 residues. The germline gives CDR1 PRHDT, CDR2 FYEKMQ (reference sequence). V was clipped by 0 bases and J by 6 bases; unmatched bases: 3. These data come from a study of cytomegalovirus exposure and HLA in healthy donors. Whole-study results and caveats: Among TCR beta chains, those listed as cytomegalovirus-associated numbered about 160. Productive rates of about 87% or about 30% were seen for most TCR beta V segments in an earlier analysis.

PCR involved 60 Vbeta and 13 Jbeta primers. Sequencing was performed with immunoSEQ multiplex PCR; in TCRdb, only in-frame clones are kept and a portion is missing. The sample table includes just over 20,000 clones. The sequencing input was PBMCs. V usage is TRBV13 and J usage is TRBJ2-2; TRBD2 aligns across 8 bases. The TCR sequence derives from a man aged 60 to 69 in good health and CMV-seropositive. CDR3 amino acids: CASSLGAGVSGELFF. The DNA of the CDR3 is TGTGCCAGCAGCTTAGGAGCGGGAGTTTCCGGGGAGCTGTTTTTT.